These T cell receptor beta chains were read from a single sample in a study of T cells after posttransplantation cyclophosphamide. The assay was immunoSEQ multiplex PCR, and TCRdb's table has in-frame clones only and misses some. This sample yields fewer than 40,000 clones, of which roughly 89% are seen a single time; under 15% belongs to the top ten. Sequences were obtained from PBMCs. Receptors were obtained from a woman aged 40-49 years with a blood cancer, CMV-positive, and with a related stem cell donor. Each CDR3 is given with its conserved first and last residue. Each record gives: V gene, clone size, D gene, CDR3 length, J gene, CDR3 DNA, CDR3 protein. D genes are given only for firm matches. Clone sizes are given selectively: once, few, many, or a class where the clone is expanded.

v_call: TRBV5-1; clone_size: .; d_call: TRBD1; cdr3_length: 17; j_call: TRBJ1-3; cdr3_nt: TGCGCCAGCAGCCCCTCGGGACAGGGGGCATCTGGAAACACCATATATTTT; cdr3_aa: CASSPSGQGASGNTIYF
v_call: TRBV4-2; clone_size: .; d_call: TRBD1; cdr3_length: 16; j_call: TRBJ2-7; cdr3_nt: TGTGCCAGCAGCCAAAATGACAGGGGAATATCCTACGAGCAGTACTTC; cdr3_aa: CASSQNDRGISYEQYF
v_call: TRBV11-2; clone_size: .; d_call: .; cdr3_length: 14; j_call: TRBJ2-1; cdr3_nt: TGTGCCAGCAGCTTAGTAGTGGGGGCCGGTGAGCAGTTCTTC; cdr3_aa: CASSLVVGAGEQFF
v_call: TRBV5-4; clone_size: .; d_call: .; cdr3_length: 14; j_call: TRBJ1-2; cdr3_nt: TGTGCCAGCAGCGATTACAGGGTGAAAAAGGGCTACACCTTC; cdr3_aa: CASSDYRVKKGYTF
v_call: TRBV28; clone_size: .; d_call: .; cdr3_length: 14; j_call: TRBJ1-1; cdr3_nt: TGTGCCAGCAGTTTAGTCCAGGGGAACACTGAAGCTTTCTTT; cdr3_aa: CASSLVQGNTEAFF
v_call: TRBV7-8; clone_size: .; d_call: TRBD1; cdr3_length: 16; j_call: TRBJ2-3; cdr3_nt: TGTGCCAGCAGCTTAGCCGGGACAGGCGGGGCAGATACGCAGTATTTT; cdr3_aa: CASSLAGTGGADTQYF
v_call: TRBV27; clone_size: .; d_call: .; cdr3_length: 14; j_call: TRBJ1-5; cdr3_nt: TGTGCCAGCAGTCTACAGGGTGGGAATCAGCCCCAGCATTTT; cdr3_aa: CASSLQGGNQPQHF
v_call: TRBV6-5; clone_size: .; d_call: TRBD1; cdr3_length: 14; j_call: TRBJ2-7; cdr3_nt: TGTGCCAGCAAAACCCAGGGGGCCTCCTACGAGCAGTACTTC; cdr3_aa: CASKTQGASYEQYF
v_call: TRBV11-2; clone_size: .; d_call: TRBD1; cdr3_length: 15; j_call: TRBJ1-2; cdr3_nt: TGTGCCAGCAGCGGGGGGACAGAGGCCCTCTATGGCTACACCTTC; cdr3_aa: CASSGGTEALYGYTF
v_call: TRBV11-3; clone_size: .; d_call: TRBD1; cdr3_length: 15; j_call: TRBJ1-1; cdr3_nt: TGTGCCAGCAGCGGAGGACAGGGGGGAAACACTGAAGCTTTCTTT; cdr3_aa: CASSGGQGGNTEAFF
v_call: TRBV27; clone_size: .; d_call: .; cdr3_length: 13; j_call: TRBJ2-2; cdr3_nt: TGTGCCGGCAGACCTGCGGGTGGCGGGGAGCTGTTTTTT; cdr3_aa: CAGRPAGGGELFF
v_call: TRBV2; clone_size: .; d_call: TRBD1; cdr3_length: 17; j_call: TRBJ2-1; cdr3_nt: TGTGCCAGCAGTGTCCAATCGACGGGACAGGGCTACAATGAGCAGTTCTTC; cdr3_aa: CASSVQSTGQGYNEQFF
v_call: TRBV4-3; clone_size: .; d_call: TRBD2; cdr3_length: 16; j_call: TRBJ2-5; cdr3_nt: TGCGCCAGCAGCCAGGCCCTAGCGGGGGGGCAAGAGACCCAGTACTTC; cdr3_aa: CASSQALAGGQETQYF
v_call: TRBV4-1; clone_size: .; d_call: TRBD2; cdr3_length: 15; j_call: TRBJ2-3; cdr3_nt: TGCGCCAGCAGCCAATTGCGGGGGGGAACAGATACGCAGTATTTT; cdr3_aa: CASSQLRGGTDTQYF
v_call: TRBV7-9; clone_size: .; d_call: .; cdr3_length: 14; j_call: TRBJ2-7; cdr3_nt: TGTGCCAGCAGTCCAGGATCAGGGGACTACGAGCAGTACTTC; cdr3_aa: CASSPGSGDYEQYF
v_call: TRBV7-3; clone_size: .; d_call: .; cdr3_length: 15; j_call: TRBJ2-7; cdr3_nt: TGTGCCAGCAGCCTTAGGGGGGGCCCATCCTACGAGCAGTACTTC; cdr3_aa: CASSLRGGPSYEQYF
v_call: TRBV6-1; clone_size: .; d_call: .; cdr3_length: 14; j_call: TRBJ2-6; cdr3_nt: TGTGCCAGCAGTGATCTTGCTGGGGCCAACGTCCTGACTTTC; cdr3_aa: CASSDLAGANVLTF
v_call: TRBV18; clone_size: .; d_call: TRBD2; cdr3_length: 15; j_call: TRBJ2-1; cdr3_nt: TGTGCCAGCTCACTCCGGACTAGCGGGGAGGCTGAGCAGTTCTTC; cdr3_aa: CASSLRTSGEAEQFF
v_call: TRBV19; clone_size: .; d_call: TRBD1; cdr3_length: 14; j_call: TRBJ1-5; cdr3_nt: TGTGCCAGTTCTAAGGGGGCTAGCAATCAGCCCCAGCATTTT; cdr3_aa: CASSKGASNQPQHF
v_call: TRBV7-3; clone_size: .; d_call: TRBD2; cdr3_length: 16; j_call: TRBJ2-6; cdr3_nt: TGTGCCAGCAGCTTACGCGGGGGGCCTGGGGCCAACGTCCTGACTTTC; cdr3_aa: CASSLRGGPGANVLTF
v_call: TRBV5-4; clone_size: few; d_call: TRBD2; cdr3_length: 15; j_call: TRBJ2-1; cdr3_nt: TGTGCCAGCAGCTTGCCCGCGGGGGTCCTAAATGAGCAGTTCTTC; cdr3_aa: CASSLPAGVLNEQFF
v_call: TRBV7-9; clone_size: .; d_call: TRBD1; cdr3_length: 15; j_call: TRBJ2-7; cdr3_nt: TGTGCCAGCAGCCGGATTGGACAGGGGACTTACGAGCAGTACTTC; cdr3_aa: CASSRIGQGTYEQYF
v_call: TRBV28; clone_size: .; d_call: .; cdr3_length: 16; j_call: TRBJ2-3; cdr3_nt: TGTGCCAGCAGCCTGACACTAGCCCGGAGCACAGATACGCAGTATTTT; cdr3_aa: CASSLTLARSTDTQYF
v_call: TRBV9; clone_size: .; d_call: .; cdr3_length: 14; j_call: TRBJ2-1; cdr3_nt: TGTGCCAGCAGCGTCATACCTAACTACAATGAGCAGTTCTTC; cdr3_aa: CASSVIPNYNEQFF
v_call: TRBV6-4; clone_size: .; d_call: .; cdr3_length: 16; j_call: TRBJ2-2; cdr3_nt: TGTGCCAGCAGTGACTCTTACAGGAGGAACACCGGGGAGCTGTTTTTT; cdr3_aa: CASSDSYRRNTGELFF
v_call: TRBV27; clone_size: .; d_call: .; cdr3_length: 11; j_call: TRBJ1-1; cdr3_nt: TGTGCCAGCAGTCCGGGGACTGAAGCTTTCTTT; cdr3_aa: CASSPGTEAFF
v_call: TRBV6-4; clone_size: .; d_call: .; cdr3_length: 14; j_call: TRBJ1-2; cdr3_nt: TGTGCCAGCAGTGAGCGGGCGTCGGTCTATGGCTACACCTTC; cdr3_aa: CASSERASVYGYTF
v_call: TRBV10-3; clone_size: .; d_call: .; cdr3_length: 14; j_call: TRBJ2-7; cdr3_nt: TGTGCCATCAGTGAGACCACAGGGTCCTACGAGCAGTACTTC; cdr3_aa: CAISETTGSYEQYF
v_call: TRBV29-1; clone_size: .; d_call: .; cdr3_length: 15; j_call: TRBJ2-5; cdr3_nt: TGCAGCGTTGAAGAATCCCCCCGGGGACAAGAGACCCAGTACTTC; cdr3_aa: CSVEESPRGQETQYF
v_call: TRBV4-2; clone_size: .; d_call: TRBD1; cdr3_length: 15; j_call: TRBJ2-5; cdr3_nt: TGTGCCAGCAGCCGGTTACAGGGGGTAGGGGAGACCCAGTACTTC; cdr3_aa: CASSRLQGVGETQYF
v_call: TRBV7-6; clone_size: .; d_call: .; cdr3_length: 16; j_call: TRBJ1-1; cdr3_nt: TGTGCCAGCAGCTTAGGAGGGACATATTTGAACACTGAAGCTTTCTTT; cdr3_aa: CASSLGGTYLNTEAFF
v_call: TRBV18; clone_size: once; d_call: .; cdr3_length: 13; j_call: TRBJ1-5; cdr3_nt: TGTGCCAGTTCCGGGGAGGGCAATCAGCCCCAGCATTTT; cdr3_aa: CASSGEGNQPQHF
v_call: TRBV6-5; clone_size: .; d_call: TRBD1; cdr3_length: 13; j_call: TRBJ2-7; cdr3_nt: TGTGCCAGTACCTCGGGGACAGGGGGCGCGCAGTACTTC; cdr3_aa: CASTSGTGGAQYF
v_call: TRBV10-3; clone_size: few; d_call: TRBD1; cdr3_length: 14; j_call: TRBJ1-2; cdr3_nt: TGTGCCATCAGTGATGCCAGGGGGTATAGAGGCTACACCTTC; cdr3_aa: CAISDARGYRGYTF
v_call: TRBV7-3; clone_size: .; d_call: TRBD1; cdr3_length: 15; j_call: TRBJ1-1; cdr3_nt: TGTGCCAGCAGCGTGACAGGGGGCACGAACACTGAAGCTTTCTTT; cdr3_aa: CASSVTGGTNTEAFF
v_call: TRBV14; clone_size: .; d_call: TRBD1; cdr3_length: 19; j_call: TRBJ1-6; cdr3_nt: TGTGCCAGCAGCCAAGGAACCGGGACAGGGCGTTTTTATAATTCACCCCTCCACTTT; cdr3_aa: CASSQGTGTGRFYNSPLHF
v_call: TRBV7-8; clone_size: .; d_call: TRBD1; cdr3_length: 15; j_call: TRBJ2-7; cdr3_nt: TGTGCCAGCAGCCCCGACGCCACAGGGGACGACGAGCAGTACTTC; cdr3_aa: CASSPDATGDDEQYF
v_call: TRBV10-2; clone_size: .; d_call: .; cdr3_length: 13; j_call: TRBJ1-6; cdr3_nt: TGCGCCAGCAGACAGGGCGTGAATTCACCCCTCCACTTT; cdr3_aa: CASRQGVNSPLHF
v_call: TRBV4-3; clone_size: few; d_call: .; cdr3_length: 16; j_call: TRBJ2-7; cdr3_nt: TGCGCCAGCAGCCAAGATCCGACAGGACCCACCTACGAGCAGTACTTC; cdr3_aa: CASSQDPTGPTYEQYF
v_call: TRBV6-1; clone_size: .; d_call: .; cdr3_length: 13; j_call: TRBJ2-7; cdr3_nt: TGTGCCAGCAGTGAAGGGAGGCGGGGCGAGCAGTACTTC; cdr3_aa: CASSEGRRGEQYF
v_call: TRBV7-9; clone_size: .; d_call: .; cdr3_length: 17; j_call: TRBJ2-7; cdr3_nt: TGTGCCAGCAGCTTAGAAAGCGGTGGGTTCGGCTCCTACGAGCAGTACTTC; cdr3_aa: CASSLESGGFGSYEQYF
v_call: TRBV29-1; clone_size: .; d_call: .; cdr3_length: 13; j_call: TRBJ1-6; cdr3_nt: TGCAGCGTTGGAGGGGGAATTGGGTCACCCCTCCACTTT; cdr3_aa: CSVGGGIGSPLHF
v_call: TRBV9; clone_size: .; d_call: TRBD1; cdr3_length: 16; j_call: TRBJ1-6; cdr3_nt: TGTGCCAGCAGCATCTTGCAAACAGGGGGTAATTCACCCCTCCACTTT; cdr3_aa: CASSILQTGGNSPLHF
v_call: TRBV7-6; clone_size: .; d_call: TRBD1; cdr3_length: 17; j_call: TRBJ2-7; cdr3_nt: TGTGCCAGCAGCTTAGTTGTCCGGGACAGGGTGGGTTACGAGCAGTACTTC; cdr3_aa: CASSLVVRDRVGYEQYF
v_call: TRBV7-2; clone_size: .; d_call: .; cdr3_length: 14; j_call: TRBJ2-2; cdr3_nt: TGTGCCAGCAGCTTAACCGCGGGGACCGGGGAGCTGTTTTTT; cdr3_aa: CASSLTAGTGELFF
v_call: TRBV11-2; clone_size: few; d_call: TRBD1; cdr3_length: 18; j_call: TRBJ1-6; cdr3_nt: TGTGCCAGCAGCTTAGATCTAGGAGGGGGCGCAAACAATTCACCCCTCCACTTT; cdr3_aa: CASSLDLGGGANNSPLHF
v_call: TRBV5-1; clone_size: .; d_call: TRBD2; cdr3_length: 16; j_call: TRBJ2-1; cdr3_nt: TGCGCCAGCAGCTTGGAATTCCGGGGGGGCGGGAATGAGCAGTTCTTC; cdr3_aa: CASSLEFRGGGNEQFF
v_call: TRBV5-1; clone_size: .; d_call: TRBD2; cdr3_length: 16; j_call: TRBJ2-1; cdr3_nt: TGCGCCAGCAGCTTGGCGGGGGGGCGCTCCTACAATGAGCAGTTCTTC; cdr3_aa: CASSLAGGRSYNEQFF
v_call: TRBV5-6; clone_size: .; d_call: .; cdr3_length: 12; j_call: TRBJ1-5; cdr3_nt: TGTGCCAGCAGCTTTTATAATCAGCCCCAGCATTTT; cdr3_aa: CASSFYNQPQHF
v_call: TRBV6-5; clone_size: .; d_call: .; cdr3_length: 14; j_call: TRBJ1-1; cdr3_nt: TGTGCCAGCTCCTCACGACCGGGGAACACTGAAGCTTTCTTT; cdr3_aa: CASSSRPGNTEAFF
v_call: TRBV4-1; clone_size: .; d_call: TRBD1; cdr3_length: 14; j_call: TRBJ1-2; cdr3_nt: TGCGCCAGCAGCCAGATGACAGGGCCCCTTCCCTACACCTTC; cdr3_aa: CASSQMTGPLPYTF
v_call: TRBV10-1; clone_size: .; d_call: TRBD1; cdr3_length: 12; j_call: TRBJ2-7; cdr3_nt: TGCGCCAGCACCTCGGGACAGGGCGAGCAGTACTTC; cdr3_aa: CASTSGQGEQYF
v_call: TRBV9; clone_size: .; d_call: .; cdr3_length: 13; j_call: TRBJ1-1; cdr3_nt: TGTGCCAGCAGCGTACAGGGGAGCACTGAAGCTTTCTTT; cdr3_aa: CASSVQGSTEAFF
v_call: TRBV4-2; clone_size: few; d_call: TRBD1; cdr3_length: 16; j_call: TRBJ2-2; cdr3_nt: TGTGCCAGCAGCCAAAAAAGGACAGGGGGGCCCGGGGAGCTGTTTTTT; cdr3_aa: CASSQKRTGGPGELFF
v_call: TRBV2; clone_size: .; d_call: .; cdr3_length: 16; j_call: TRBJ2-7; cdr3_nt: TGTGCCAGCAGATCAGCCCGGGACATTAGGGTAGGCGAGCAGTACTTC; cdr3_aa: CASRSARDIRVGEQYF
v_call: TRBV28; clone_size: .; d_call: TRBD2; cdr3_length: 15; j_call: TRBJ2-1; cdr3_nt: TGTGCCAGCAGTTTTCGGGGGGGCCTGTACAATGAGCAGTTCTTC; cdr3_aa: CASSFRGGLYNEQFF
v_call: TRBV7-2; clone_size: once; d_call: .; cdr3_length: 15; j_call: TRBJ1-5; cdr3_nt: TGTGCCAGCAGTTTAGACACAGGGATCAATCAGCCCCAGCATTTT; cdr3_aa: CASSLDTGINQPQHF